These 13 T cell receptor beta chains share one sample of origin, sequenced in a study of blood T cell repertoires in COVID-19 (dated by TCRdb to about 2020). Library preparation used the immunoSEQ multiplex PCR assay. TCRdb obtained this table from immuneACCESS and retained in-frame rearrangements with V and J assigned. These tables miss some clones; where compared with another copy, unresolved V genes account for less than half of the shortfall, and the remainder is unexplained. Recorded for this sample are tens of thousands of clones; 75% to 90% of them occurred a single time. The top ten hold around 17% of the sample. Material for sequencing was peripheral blood. These receptors were collected from a human donor in a cohort sampled during active COVID-19.

V and J are TRBV6-5 and TRBJ1-1; D perhaps matches TRBD1 (6 bases). Germline CDR1 and CDR2: MNHEY and SVGAGI. V was clipped by 5 bases and J by 0 bases, with 13 bases between them. CDR3 size: 15 residues. The CDR3 coding sequence is TGTGCCAGCAGTCAGACAGGACCTCTGAACACTGAAGCTTTCTTT. It translates to CASSQTGPLNTEAFF.

The gene calls are TRBV5-1 and TRBJ2-1, with D possibly being TRBD2 (6 bases). The V gene lost 7 bases and the J gene lost 5 bases, with 7 bases spanning the gap. The CDR3 runs to 11 residues. Germline V gene lookup returns CDR1 SGHRS and CDR2 YFSETQ. CDR3: CASRLDNEQFF. CDR3 coding DNA: TGCGCCAGCCGACTAGACAATGAGCAGTTCTTC. The variable domain in full, completed from reference TRBV5-1 and TRBJ2-1, reads KAGVTQTPRYLIKTRGQQVTLSCSPISGHRSVSWYQQTPGQGLQFLFEYFSETQRNKGNFPGRFSGRQFSNSRSEMNVSTLELGDSALYLCASRLDNEQFFGPGTRLTVL.

The chain is built from TRBV11-2 and TRBJ1-6, with D perhaps matching TRBD1 (6 bases). Germline lookup yields CDR1 SGHAT and CDR2 FQNNGV. V was clipped by 4 bases and J by 9 bases, with 19 bases between them. The CDR3 has 16 residues. This CDR3 is CASSSAAGTPSSPLHF. The CDR3 nucleotides read TGTGCCAGCAGCTCAGCCGCCGGGACACCCAGTTCACCCCTCCACTTT.

This clone has only a few counts. The rearrangement uses TRBV7-9 and TRBJ1-3; D not certain. This CDR3 is built from 12 residues. Trimming removed 10 bases from V and 4 bases from J, with 11 bases in between. Germline V CDR1 and CDR2: SEHNR, FQNEAQ (reference sequence). The CDR3 DNA reads as TGTGCCACCCGTGTGAGGGGAAACACCATATATTTT. Translation: CATRVRGNTIYF. Together with reference TRBV7-9 and TRBJ1-3, the CDR3 gives the full variable domain: DTGVSQNPRHKITKRGQNVTFRCDPISEHNRLYWYRQTLGQGPEFLTYFQNEAQLEKSRLLSDRFSAERPKGSFSTLEIQRTEQGDSAMYLCATRVRGNTIYFGEGSWLTVV.

The chain carries TRBV28 and TRBJ1-2; a possible D gene is TRBD1 (6 bases). This CDR3 has 15 amino acids. Trimming took 5 bases from V and 7 from J, leaving 20 bases between them. The germline V gene has CDR1 MDHEN and CDR2 SYDVKM. The CDR3 coding sequence is TGTGCCAGCAGTGCCTACGGGAGGGGGGGTGTTGGCTACACCTTC. Encoded protein: CASSAYGRGGVGYTF.

The DNA of the CDR3 is TGTGCCAGTAGTTCCCCCGGGACTAGCCTTCCCCCTCTCTACGAGCAGTACTTC. It codes for CASSSPGTSLPPLYEQYF. The chain couples TRBV19 to TRBJ2-7; 9 bases fit TRBD2. In germline, CDR1 is LNHDA, CDR2 SQIVND (reference sequence). The CDR3 length is 18 residues. J was trimmed by 3 bases and V by 5 bases; bases with no gene match: 17.

This clone was observed a handful of times. The genes are TRBV12-3 or TRBV12-4 and TRBJ1-4; D not certain. The CDR3 runs 11 residues. V gave up 6 bases and J gave up 6 bases, with 5 bases separating them. As DNA, the CDR3 is TGTGCCAGCAGCTCCGATGAAAAACTGTTTTTT. Translating gives CASSSDEKLFF.

The V and J genes are TRBV6-1 and TRBJ1-4; 9 bases agree with TRBD1. The length of the CDR3 is 16 residues. Per the germline V gene, CDR1 is MNHNS and CDR2 is SASEGT. The junction had 8 bases not matched to a gene; V was cut back by 1 base and J by 8 bases. For the CDR3, the DNA is TGTGCCAGCAGTGAAGGATATGGGACAGGGAGGGAAAAACTGTTTTTT. Translating gives CASSEGYGTGREKLFF.

This chain joins TRBV30 and TRBJ1-6; no firm D call. This CDR3 region has 13 residues. Between the trimmed V and J ends, which lost 1 base and 10 bases, there was a span of 11 bases. Germline CDR1 reads GTSNPN; CDR2 reads SVGIG (reference sequence). The CDR3 is CAWSEGRESPLHF. As DNA, the CDR3 is TGTGCCTGGAGTGAGGGAAGGGAGTCACCCCTCCACTTT.

The rearrangement joins TRBV6-5 to TRBJ1-2; 7 bases match TRBD1. The germline CDR1 and CDR2 sequences are MNHEY and SVGAGI. V shed 1 base, J shed 5 bases, and the junction held 7 bases outside the gene matches. The CDR3 spans 15 residues. CDR3 in DNA: TGTGCCAGCAGTTACTTGGGACAGAGCCCTTATGGCTACACCTTC. It specifies CASSYLGQSPYGYTF.

This chain uses TRBV7-9 with TRBJ1-1; D perhaps matches TRBD1 (5 bases). This CDR3 region has 16 residues. V lost 1 base and J lost 3, with 15 bases in between. Germline CDR1 SEHNR, CDR2 FQNEAQ (reference sequence). The CDR3 here is CASSLGVVTEDTEAFF. The CDR3 DNA reads as TGTGCCAGCAGCTTAGGGGTGGTGACAGAAGACACTGAAGCTTTCTTT.

The CDR3 sequence: CASSFPTGVGEQYF. The CDR3 coding sequence is TGTGCCAGCAGCTTCCCGACAGGGGTAGGGGAGCAGTACTTC. V and J are TRBV7-8 and TRBJ2-7; 8 bases map to TRBD1. Trimming took 3 bases from V and 7 from J; bases not matched to a gene: 8. From germline, CDR1 is SGHVS and CDR2 FQNEAQ. The CDR3 runs to 14 residues.

The rearrangement uses TRBV5-1 and TRBJ2-1, with 10 bases identical to TRBD2. The CDR3 consists of 15 residues. The trim removed 0 bases at V and 7 bases at J, leaving 4 bases unmatched. CDR1 and CDR2 (germline): SGHRS, YFSETQ. The CDR3 sequence is CASSLGRTSGNEQFF. CDR3 in DNA: TGCGCCAGCAGCTTGGGGAGGACTAGCGGAAATGAGCAGTTCTTC. Full variable domain (rest looked up from reference TRBV5-1 and TRBJ2-1): KAGVTQTPRYLIKTRGQQVTLSCSPISGHRSVSWYQQTPGQGLQFLFEYFSETQRNKGNFPGRFSGRQFSNSRSEMNVSTLELGDSALYLCASSLGRTSGNEQFFGPGTRLTVL.